These 19 T cell receptor beta chains share one sample of origin, sequenced in a study of blood T cell repertoires in COVID-19. Clones were sequenced by immunoSEQ multiplex PCR, and TCRdb holds only the in-frame ones, with some missing. The table lists more than 250,000 clones, about 90% of them singletons. Specimen: PBMCs or T cells enriched from blood (not recorded which). These receptors were taken from a woman aged 18-30 years with acute COVID-19.

The V gene is TRBV27, the J gene TRBJ1-2, with TRBD1 matching over 8 bases. V was pared by 1 base and J by 4 bases, with 5 bases of the junction left unmatched. This CDR3 is built from 15 residues. Germline CDR1 reads MNHEY; CDR2 reads SMNVEV (reference sequence). The DNA of the CDR3 is TGTGCCAGCAGTTTATGGCAGGGGGCGATCTATGGCTACACCTTC. This translates into CASSLWQGAIYGYTF.

The chain joins TRBV7-3 to TRBJ2-7; perhaps TRBD1 as D (6 bases). V was trimmed by 2 bases and J by 4 bases, leaving 12 bases between them. CDR3 length equals 14 residues. From germline, CDR1 is SGHTA and CDR2 FQGTGA. This CDR3 is CASSLRTERYEQYF. CDR3 nucleotides: TGTGCCAGCAGCTTACGGACAGAACGATACGAGCAGTACTTC. Combining the CDR3 with reference TRBV7-3 and TRBJ2-7 gives the whole variable domain GAGVSQTPSNKVTEKGKYVELRCDPISGHTALYWYRQSLGQGPEFLIYFQGTGAADDSGLPNDRFFAVRPEGSVSTLKIQRTERGDSAVYLCASSLRTERYEQYFGPGTRLTVT.

This clone was detected only a few times. The chain uses TRBV12-3 or TRBV12-4 and TRBJ2-7; possibly TRBD1 for D (5 bases). The V end lost 4 bases, the J end lost 2 bases, and 9 bases lay between the germline ends. This CDR3 region has 13 residues. The CDR3 spells CASSYPGTYEQYF. The CDR3 DNA reads as TGTGCCAGCAGTTACCCAGGGACCTACGAGCAGTACTTC.

J is TRBJ2-3 and V is TRBV30; 9 nucleotides align to TRBD1. Per germline, CDR1 GTSNPN and CDR2 SVGIG (reference sequence). The ends lost 6 bases at V and 5 bases at J; junction bases unmatched: 6. This CDR3 has 13 amino acids. In DNA, the CDR3 is TGTGCCTGTGACAGGGGGTTCAAAGATACGCAGTATTTT. Translation gives CACDRGFKDTQYF.

The table lists this clone with many counts. The CDR3 nucleotides are TGTGCCAGCAGTGAACTTACAGGGCCTAACTATGGCTACACCTTC. It is translated as CASSELTGPNYGYTF. The rearrangement links TRBV6-1 to TRBJ1-2, with D possibly TRBD1 on 6 matching bases. Per the germline V gene, CDR1 is MNHNS and CDR2 is SASEGT. This CDR3 is built from 15 residues. V gave up 2 bases and J gave up 0 bases, with 10 bases separating them.

V is TRBV5-1 and J is TRBJ1-1; 11 bases fit TRBD1. Germline assignment: CDR1 SGHRS and CDR2 YFSETQ. CDR3 size: 16 residues. With V trimmed by 0 bases and J by 1 base, 2 bases remained unmatched. CDR3 bases: TGCGCCAGCAGCTTGGTCGGGACAGGGGGGAACACTGAAGCTTTCTTT. Translating gives CASSLVGTGGNTEAFF.

The chain joins TRBV30 to TRBJ2-7; D may be TRBD2 (7 bases). Trimming removed 1 base from V and 4 bases from J, with 11 bases in between. The CDR3 extends over 13 amino acids. The germline CDR1 and CDR2 sequences are GTSNPN and SVGIG (reference sequence). The CDR3 DNA is TGTGCCTGGAGTGCGGGGGGCGGGTACGAGCAGTACTTC. Its protein is CAWSAGGGYEQYF.

The gene calls are TRBV10-2 and TRBJ1-6; D perhaps matches TRBD1 (6 bases). CDR1 and CDR2 from the germline V gene are WSHSY and SAAADI. The CDR3 extends over 17 amino acids. Between the trimmed V and J ends, which lost 6 bases and 0 bases, there was a span of 15 bases. The CDR3 spells CASRRGALSSYNSPLHF. Written as DNA, the CDR3 is TGCGCCAGCAGGCGGGGGGCCCTGAGCTCCTATAATTCACCCCTCCACTTT.

The chain uses TRBV11-2 and TRBJ1-5; D is possibly TRBD1 (5 bases). Trimming removed 5 bases from V and 5 bases from J, with 10 bases in between. The CDR3 is 13 amino acids. Germline assignment: CDR1 SGHAT and CDR2 FQNNGV. The CDR3, as DNA: TGTGCCAGCAGCGTCCGGGGGGATCAGCCCCAGCATTTT. It is translated as CASSVRGDQPQHF.

The rearrangement joins TRBV6-5 to TRBJ1-1; D unclear. Trimming removed 2 bases at V and 0 bases at J, with 7 bases between. This CDR3 region has 14 residues. Germline V lookup: CDR1 MNHEY, CDR2 SVGAGI. The CDR3 spells CASSYAQMNTEAFF. The CDR3 region has the DNA TGTGCCAGCAGTTACGCTCAGATGAACACTGAAGCTTTCTTT.

The rearrangement uses TRBV7-9 and TRBJ2-7; TRBD1 matches 8 bases. The junction had 6 bases not matched to a gene; V was cut back by 2 bases and J by 0 bases. The CDR3 runs 16 residues. In germline, CDR1 is SEHNR, CDR2 FQNEAQ (reference sequence). CDR3 loop: CASSLRPDRDSYEQYF. In DNA, the CDR3 is TGTGCCAGCAGCTTAAGGCCGGACAGGGACTCCTACGAGCAGTACTTC.

The chain has TRBV21-1 and TRBJ1-1; the table calls TRBD1, which could not be checked here. TRBV21-1 is designated a pseudogene. CDR3 length equals 16 residues. The CDR3 DNA is TGTGCCAGCAGCAAAGGTCGGGACAGGGAGTGCACTGAAGCTTTCTTT. Its translation: CASSKGRDRECTEAFF.

This clone is a singleton in its sample. The chain employs TRBV7-8 and TRBJ2-7; D call uncertain. Germline V gives CDR1 SGHVS, CDR2 FQNEAQ. This CDR3 is built from 11 residues. With 5 bases removed from V and 3 bases from J, the gap between germline ends came to 5 bases. The CDR3 nucleotides read TGTGCCAGCAGCATAAACTACGAGCAGTACTTC. Protein: CASSINYEQYF.

The V call is TRBV7-9, the J call TRBJ2-7; 11 bases line up with TRBD2. The CDR3 is 15 amino acids. Germline CDR1 SEHNR, CDR2 FQNEAQ (reference sequence). V dropped 2 bases and J dropped 7; count of bases not matched to a gene: 7. The chain's CDR3 is CASSLITSGSGEQYF. CDR3 coding DNA: TGTGCCAGCAGCTTAATTACTAGCGGGAGTGGTGAGCAGTACTTC.

This rearrangement joins TRBV11-2 to TRBJ2-7; 9 bases match TRBD1. This CDR3 is 17 amino acids long. J gave up 5 bases and V 1 base, and 12 bases lay outside the gene matches. Germline CDR1 is SGHAT and CDR2 is FQNNGV. CDR3 amino acids: CASSLALHQTGGNEQYF. CDR3 bases: TGTGCCAGCAGCTTAGCCCTACACCAGACAGGGGGAAACGAGCAGTACTTC.

This chain connects TRBV18 to TRBJ1-4, with TRBD1 matching over 9 bases. CDR3 length: 15 amino acids. J lost 6 bases, V lost 4 bases, and 6 bases had no gene match. Germline V gives CDR1 KGHSH, CDR2 LQKENI. DNA of the CDR3: TGTGCCAGCTCACGCCAACAGGGGGCGGATGAAAAACTGTTTTTT. The encoded protein is CASSRQQGADEKLFF.

The genes are TRBV30 and TRBJ2-1, with 10 bases that match TRBD2. Germline values: CDR1 GTSNPN, CDR2 SVGIG (reference sequence). The junction had 9 bases not matched to a gene; V was cut back by 4 bases and J by 0 bases. This CDR3 region has 17 residues. In nucleotides, the CDR3 is TGTGCCTGGAAAACCCGGGCTAGCGGGAGCTCCTACAATGAGCAGTTCTTC. Translating gives CAWKTRASGSSYNEQFF. Filled out from reference TRBV30 and TRBJ2-1, the complete variable domain reads SQTIHQWPATLVQPVGSPLSLECTVEGTSNPNLYWYRQAAGRGLQLLFYSVGIGQISSEVPQNLSASRPQDRQFILSSKKLLLSDSGFYLCAWKTRASGSSYNEQFFGPGTRLTVL.

V usage is TRBV28 and J usage is TRBJ2-7; D remains unclear. The CDR3 sequence is 16 residues long. CDR1 MDHEN and CDR2 SYDVKM come from the germline V gene. Trimming shortened V by 4 bases and J by 1 base, and 17 bases separated the two germline ends. The DNA of the CDR3 is TGTGCCAGCAGTTCCCCGGCTATGGCAGGTTCCTACGAGCAGTACTTC. Protein: CASSSPAMAGSYEQYF.

This chain connects TRBV15 to TRBJ2-7; unclear D gene. V was pared by 0 bases and J by 2 bases, with 17 bases between. This CDR3 has 17 amino acids. The germline CDR1 and CDR2 sequences are LNHNV and YYDKDF (reference sequence). The CDR3 reads CATSRDRRGHLAYEQYF. CDR3 nucleotide sequence: TGTGCCACCAGCAGAGATAGGAGAGGCCATTTAGCCTACGAGCAGTACTTC.